The source of this T cell receptor (beta chain) is a study of radiation and T cells in renal cell carcinoma. Study-wide findings and caveats: Irradiated tumors had higher TCR clonality than control tumors. Tumor samples were small regions of approximately 0.9 g.

V lost 4 bases and J lost 4; bases outside the gene matches: 11. The CDR3 consists of 17 residues. Germline V CDR1 and CDR2: SGDLS, YYNGEE. TCRdb's copy holds only in-frame clones and misses some; the assay was immunoSEQ multiplex PCR. In the table there are 25,000 or so clones, around half of which are singletons. A word on this clone: Its specificity is not known.

Sample treatment: treatment-naive control, cytoreductive nephrectomy. The tumor was a clear cell renal cell carcinoma. Control tumor donors were several females and 10 to 12 males, median age approximately 58 years. This chain connects TRBV9 to TRBJ2-2; the match to TRBD2 covers 9 bases. The TCR sequence derives from a human donor with renal cell carcinoma. This material consisted of tumor tissue, taken from a patient whose treatment was nephrectomy without radiotherapy. The CDR3 sequence: CASSITTGTSITGELFF. The DNA of the CDR3 is TGTGCCAGCAGCATAACCACCGGGACTAGCATCACCGGGGAGCTGTTTTTT.